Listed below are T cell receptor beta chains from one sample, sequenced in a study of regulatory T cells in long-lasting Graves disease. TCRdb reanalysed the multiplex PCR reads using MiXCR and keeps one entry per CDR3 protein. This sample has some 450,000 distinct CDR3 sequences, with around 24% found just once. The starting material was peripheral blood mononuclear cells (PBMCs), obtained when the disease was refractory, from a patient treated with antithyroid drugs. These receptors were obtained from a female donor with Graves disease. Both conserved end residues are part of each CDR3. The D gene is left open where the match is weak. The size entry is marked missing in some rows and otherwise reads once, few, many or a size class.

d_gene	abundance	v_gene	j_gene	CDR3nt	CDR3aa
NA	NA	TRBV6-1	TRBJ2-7	TGTGCCAGCAGAGCGACCTACGGGGCGGGACAGCAGTACTTC	CASRATYGAGQQYF
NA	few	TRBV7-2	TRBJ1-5	TGTGCCAGCAGCCTTCCGACGGGTCAGCCCCAGCATTTT	CASSLPTGQPQHF
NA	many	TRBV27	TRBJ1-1	TGTGCCAGCAGTCAGCAGGGTCGCCGCTTTGAAGCTTTCTTT	CASSQQGRRFEAFF
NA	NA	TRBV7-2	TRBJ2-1	TGTGCCAGCAGCCCAGGGGTCGCGGGTAGCTCCTACAATGAGCAGTTCTTC	CASSPGVAGSSYNEQFF
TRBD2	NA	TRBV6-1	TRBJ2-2	TGTGCCAGCAGTGATAGCGGGAGATGGGTCACCGGGGAGCTGTTTTTT	CASSDSGRWVTGELFF
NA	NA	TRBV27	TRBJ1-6	TGTGCCAGCAGTTGGGCCGGGGCCAACATGGGTCTCCACTTT	CASSWAGANMGLHF
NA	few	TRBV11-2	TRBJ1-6	TGTGCCAGCAGCTTAGGAAGAGGCTATAATTCACCCCTCCACTTT	CASSLGRGYNSPLHF
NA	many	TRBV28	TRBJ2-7	TGTGCCAGCAGTTCCCCACCCTCCTACGAGCAGTACTTC	CASSSPPSYEQYF
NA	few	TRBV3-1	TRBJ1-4	TGTGCCAGCAGCGACTACGTTGAAAAACTGTTTTTT	CASSDYVEKLFF
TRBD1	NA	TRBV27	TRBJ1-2	TGTGCCAGCAAACCGGGGCGCGACAGGGCCTATGGCTACACCTTC	CASKPGRDRAYGYTF
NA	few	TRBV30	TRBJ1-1	TGTGCCTATGTTGGGGGGGAGACTGAAGCTTTCTTT	CAYVGGETEAFF
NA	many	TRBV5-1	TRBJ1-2	TGCGCCAGCAGCTTGGGACCGGGACAAGGCTACACCTTC	CASSLGPGQGYTF
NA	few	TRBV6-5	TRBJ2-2	TGTGCCAGCAGTTACATGATAGGGACCACCGGGGAGCTGTTTTTT	CASSYMIGTTGELFF
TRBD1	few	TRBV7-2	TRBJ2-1	TGTGCCAGCAGCACCGCGACAGGGGGCGCTTATGAGCAGTTCTTC	CASSTATGGAYEQFF
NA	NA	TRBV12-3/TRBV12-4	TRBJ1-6	TGTGCCAGCAGTGCGACAGCGTATAATTCACCCCTCCACTTT	CASSATAYNSPLHF
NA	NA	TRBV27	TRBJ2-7	TGTGCCAGCAGTTTATCTCGGCTCGCGGAGCAGTACTTC	CASSLSRLAEQYF
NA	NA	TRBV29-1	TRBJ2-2	TGCAGCGCCGACGGGCCCGGGGGCGGAAACACCGGGGAGCTGTTTTTT	CSADGPGGGNTGELFF
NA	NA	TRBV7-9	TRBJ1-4	TGTGCCAGCAGCCGGCGGGGCATGAATGAAAAACTGTTTTTT	CASSRRGMNEKLFF
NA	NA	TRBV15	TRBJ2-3	TGTGCCACGGCTCGGGACACCCCTCATACGCAGTATTTT	CATARDTPHTQYF
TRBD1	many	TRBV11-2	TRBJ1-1	TGTGCCAGCAGCTTAGATGAAGGGGGCCGGAACACTGAAGCTTTCTTT	CASSLDEGGRNTEAFF
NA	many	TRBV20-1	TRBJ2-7	TGCAGTGCTAGAGTCCTGGACGAGCAGTACTTC	CSARVLDEQYF
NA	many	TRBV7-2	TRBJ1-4	TGTGCCAGCAGCTTAGGGGCATTTGAAAAACTGTTTTTT	CASSLGAFEKLFF
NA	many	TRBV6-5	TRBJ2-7	TGTGCCAGCAGTTACTCCCTCGGGACACAATCCTACGAGCAGTACTTC	CASSYSLGTQSYEQYF
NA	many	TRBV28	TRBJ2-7	TGTGCCAGCAGTAAGCCAGGGGGGAACTACGAGCAGTACTTC	CASSKPGGNYEQYF
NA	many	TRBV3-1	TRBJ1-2	TGTGCCAGCAGCCAGATAGGAGGCGACTATGGCTACACCTTC	CASSQIGGDYGYTF
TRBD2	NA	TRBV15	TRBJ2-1	TGTGCCACCAGGGGGACTAGCGGGAGGAATGAGCAGTTCTTC	CATRGTSGRNEQFF
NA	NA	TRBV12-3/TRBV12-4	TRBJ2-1	TGTGCCAGCAGTTTCTCGCCAAATGAGCAGTTCTTC	CASSFSPNEQFF
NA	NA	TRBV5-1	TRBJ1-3	TGCGCCAGCAGCTGGGACACGGGAGTTGGAAACACCATATATTTT	CASSWDTGVGNTIYF
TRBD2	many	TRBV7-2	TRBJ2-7	TGTGCCAGCAGCGCTCAAGCGGGAGCCTACGAGCAGTACTTC	CASSAQAGAYEQYF
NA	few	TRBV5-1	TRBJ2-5	TGCGCCAGCAGCTTGACTCCGACCCTAACGGAGACCCAGTACTTC	CASSLTPTLTETQYF
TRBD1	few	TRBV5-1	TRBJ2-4	TGCGCCAGCAGCGCGGGACAGGGGAATGGCAAAAACATTCAGTACTTC	CASSAGQGNGKNIQYF
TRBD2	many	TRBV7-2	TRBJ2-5	TGTGCCAGCAGCGCACGCCCAGGAGCGGGAGGCCCTCTGCGAACCCAGTACTTC	CASSARPGAGGPLRTQYF
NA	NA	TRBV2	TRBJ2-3	TGTGCCAGCAGTCTCCAAGGGAGGGGGACGAATACGCAGTATTTT	CASSLQGRGTNTQYF
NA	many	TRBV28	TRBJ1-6	TGTGCCAGCAGTTTCGGGGGATCCTATAATTCACCCCTCCACTTT	CASSFGGSYNSPLHF
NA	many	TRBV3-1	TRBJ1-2	TGTGCCAGCAGCCCCCGCAGTACCTCTAACTATGGCTACACCTTC	CASSPRSTSNYGYTF
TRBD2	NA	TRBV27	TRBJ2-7	TGTGCCAGCAGTTTATTGGGGGGACTAGCCGCCTACGAGCAGTACTTC	CASSLLGGLAAYEQYF
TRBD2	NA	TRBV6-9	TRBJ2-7	TGTGCCAGCAGTTACTCGAAAGGGACTAGCGGGGGGAAAGAGCAGTACTTC	CASSYSKGTSGGKEQYF
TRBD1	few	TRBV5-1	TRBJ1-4	TGCGCCAGCAGCGCCGGACAGGGATTTGCAACTAATGAAAAACTGTTTTTT	CASSAGQGFATNEKLFF
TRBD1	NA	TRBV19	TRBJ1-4	TGTGCCAGTAGTCCCGCCACAGGGGGACAGGAAAAACTGTTTTTT	CASSPATGGQEKLFF
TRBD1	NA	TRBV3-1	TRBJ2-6	TGTGCCAGCAGCCATCCCCTCAGGGGGTCTGGGGCCAACGTCCCGACTTTC	CASSHPLRGSGANVPTF
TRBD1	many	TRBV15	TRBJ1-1	TGTGCCACCAAAACCGGGACAGGGAACACTGAAGCTTTCTTT	CATKTGTGNTEAFF
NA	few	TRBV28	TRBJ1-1	TGTGCCAGCAGTTTATTCGCAAGTGGGTTCCCAAGCCGAGCTTTCTTT	CASSLFASGFPSRAFF
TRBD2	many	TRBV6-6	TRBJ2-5	TGTGCCAGCAGTTACTCGATTGGGGGGGGAGAGACCCAGTACTTC	CASSYSIGGGETQYF
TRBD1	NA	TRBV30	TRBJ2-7	TGTGCCTGGAGTCCGGACAGGGGGCTCAACCGGCAGTACTTC	CAWSPDRGLNRQYF
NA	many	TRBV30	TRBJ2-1	TGTGCCTGGAGTTCAACAGGTAACACAGGGCAGTTCTTC	CAWSSTGNTGQFF
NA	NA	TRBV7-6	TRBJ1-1	TGTGCCAGCAGTAGCGGAGCGGGCACTGAAGCTTTCTTT	CASSSGAGTEAFF
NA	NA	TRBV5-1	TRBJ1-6	TGCGCCAGCAGCTTTGACAGCGTAAATTCACCCCTCCACTTT	CASSFDSVNSPLHF
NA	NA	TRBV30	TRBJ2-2	TGTGCCTGGAGTTCGCTCATTAACACCGGGGAGCTGTTTTTT	CAWSSLINTGELFF
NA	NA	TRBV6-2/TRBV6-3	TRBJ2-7	TGTGCCAGCAGTTATGGGGGCTTTACCTACGAGCAGTACTTC	CASSYGGFTYEQYF
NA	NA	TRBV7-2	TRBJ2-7	TGTACCAGCAGCTTAGTTGGGGGAGCGTCCTACGAGCAGTACTTC	CTSSLVGGASYEQYF
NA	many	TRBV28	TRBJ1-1	TGTGCCAGCACCACCGGGGCCATGAACACTGAAGCTTTCTTT	CASTTGAMNTEAFF
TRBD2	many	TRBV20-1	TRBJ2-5	TGCAGTGCTAGACTAGCGGGAGAGACCCAGTACTTC	CSARLAGETQYF